This T cell receptor beta chain was identified during a study of blood T cell repertoires in COVID-19. Study at large: Specimens from acute and convalescent COVID-19 originated in the United States, Italy and Spain. The cDNA or gDNA used as material had been derived from T cells, B-cell-depleted T cells, or PBMCs.

Original processing methods: Nucleated cell counts were estimated from reference gene primer amplification. Sequenced by immunoSEQ multiplex PCR; TCRdb stores in-frame clones only, minus some. That table is the source of V, J and clone size, and D and trimming were worked out from the DNA. The table includes some 120,000 clones, more than 70% detected once. Trimming took 3 bases from V and 0 from J, leaving 15 bases between them. Per the germline V gene, CDR1 is SGDLS and CDR2 is YYNGEE. This CDR3 spans 17 amino acids. The receptor was isolated from a man aged 55-75 years with acute or convalescent COVID-19. This chain uses TRBV9 with TRBJ2-2; unclear D gene. Sequenced input: peripheral blood. The CDR3 reads CASSDRLAAPNTGELFF. The CDR3 nucleotides are TGTGCCAGCAGCGACCGATTAGCAGCCCCGAACACCGGGGAGCTGTTTTTT.